The 7 T cell receptor beta chains below all came from one sample that was sequenced in a study of blood T cells in healthy people across ages (dated by TCRdb to between 2014 and 2017). The method behind the library was 5' RACE. Instrument used: Illumina HiSeq 2500. A second PCR of roughly 7 to 11 cycles was performed with a sample-barcoded 5' primer and a J-beta primer mix. TCRdb reran the public reads through fastp at Q25 and MiXCR, keeping productive beta chains. Each entry is one CDR3 protein sequence, shown with its most common DNA and genes. The sample table lists 550,000 to 800,000 distinct CDR3 sequences, under 25% of them with a count of one. In total, the top ten clones hold approximately 3.7% of the sample. Input material: blood. These receptors were collected from a man in his 70s in good health.

Many counts were recorded for this clonotype. J is TRBJ2-7 and V is TRBV20-1, with TRBD2 matching 8 bases. This CDR3 contains 15 residues. V gave up 3 bases and J gave up 5 bases; unmatched junction bases: 12. In germline, CDR1 is DFQATT, CDR2 SNEGSKA (reference sequence). The CDR3 nucleotides read TGCAGTGCTAGGGAATCAAGCGGGAGCTTGCACGAGCAGTACTTC. Protein product: CSARESSGSLHEQYF.

The J gene is TRBJ2-5, the V gene TRBV12-3 or TRBV12-4; perhaps TRBD1 as D (6 bases). The J call may be wrong; the DNA end is better matched by TRBJ2-1. This CDR3 comprises 17 residues. Here the CDR3 DNA reads TGTGCCAGCAGTCCCTCCGACAGGCCAACAATGTCCAATGAGCAGTTCTTC. This gives the protein CASSPSDRPTMSNEQFF.

There are many counts of this clonotype. V gene TRBV5-1 combines with J gene TRBJ1-3; TRBD1 aligns across 8 bases. The J segment lost 4 bases and the V segment lost 4 bases, leaving 10 bases of the junction unmatched. CDR3 length equals 16 residues. Germline values: CDR1 SGHRS, CDR2 YFSETQ. Here the CDR3 reads CASSPSRDRRGNTIYF. CDR3 sequence (DNA): TGCGCCAGCAGCCCCTCCCGGGACAGGCGAGGAAACACCATATATTTT.

The CDR3 reads CASSLSGTSEQFF. Here the CDR3 DNA reads TGTGCCAGCAGTTTAAGCGGGACAAGTGAGCAGTTCTTC. The rearrangement joins TRBV12-3 or TRBV12-4 to TRBJ2-5, with D maybe TRBD2 (7 bases). The J call may be in error: the DNA end matches TRBJ2-1 better. The CDR3 has 13 amino acids.

This clonotype was recorded a few times. This chain connects TRBV6-6 to TRBJ2-2; TRBD1 is a possible D gene (6 bases). V lost 2 bases and J 5 bases, leaving 15 bases between the germline ends. CDR3 length: 16 residues. CDR1 MNHNY and CDR2 SVGAGI come from the germline V gene (reference sequence). CDR3 nucleotide sequence: TGTGCCAGCAGTTACACCGCGGGCAGGGGAACCGGGGAGCTGTTTTTT. Residues: CASSYTAGRGTGELFF.

This clonotype was picked up a small number of times. This chain joins TRBV7-9 and TRBJ2-5; D unclear. Trimming pared 7 bases from V and 7 bases from J, leaving 13 bases between. Germline V gene sequence: CDR1 SEHNR, CDR2 FQNEAQ (reference sequence). This CDR3 has 12 residues. The CDR3 nucleotides are TGTGCCAGCACGGGCCACCTCGGGACCCAGTACTTC. It specifies CASTGHLGTQYF.

The chain joins TRBV20-1 to TRBJ2-1; D is uncertain. CDR3 length equals 13 residues. Per germline, CDR1 DFQATT and CDR2 SNEGSKA (reference sequence). V gave up 4 bases and J gave up 4 bases, with 11 bases separating them. CDR3 nucleotides: TGCAGTGCTACTACAAGAAATTACAATGAGCAGTTCTTC. Translating gives CSATTRNYNEQFF.